The 24 T cell receptor beta chains given below trace back to one sample, sequenced in a study of blood T cell repertoires in COVID-19. This table comes from immunoSEQ multiplex PCR, and its TCRdb copy is limited to in-frame clones, with some not included. The sample includes 200,000 to 300,000 clones, 70% to 90% of them seen just once. Sequencing used PBMCs or T cells enriched from blood (not recorded which). The receptors were sampled from a man aged 35 to 55 who had recovered from COVID-19.

This sequence joins TRBV4-1 and TRBJ2-1, with TRBD2 identical over 15 bases. The CDR3 is made up of 18 amino acids. CDR1 MGHRA and CDR2 YSYEKL come from the germline V gene. V shed 4 bases, J shed 0 bases, and the junction held 4 bases outside the gene matches. In nucleotides, the CDR3 is TGCGCCAGCAGCCGAGGGACTAGCGGGAGGAGCTCCTACAATGAGCAGTTCTTC. Its protein is CASSRGTSGRSSYNEQFF.

The V call is TRBV14, the J call TRBJ1-2; D not resolved. This CDR3 region has 13 residues. Germline V lookup: CDR1 SGHDN, CDR2 FVKESK. The V end was cut by 0 bases, the J end by 4 bases, with 6 bases between. CDR3 in DNA: TGTGCCAGCAGCCAAGATACAGCCTATGGCTACACCTTC. Protein: CASSQDTAYGYTF.

The chain employs TRBV9 and TRBJ2-1; D perhaps matches TRBD2 (6 bases). In germline, CDR1 is SGDLS, CDR2 YYNGEE. This CDR3 is built from 13 residues. Trimming shortened V by 1 base and J by 7 bases, and 9 bases separated the two germline ends. The CDR3 sequence: CASSVQSGNEQFF. The CDR3 DNA is TGTGCCAGCAGCGTACAGAGCGGGAATGAGCAGTTCTTC. The variable domain in full, with the rest retrieved from reference TRBV9 and TRBJ2-1, is DSGVTQTPKHLITATGQRVTLRCSPRSGDLSVYWYQQSLDQGLQFLIQYYNGEERAKGNILERFSAQQFPDLHSELNLSSLELGDSALYFCASSVQSGNEQFFGPGTRLTVL.

About this clone: Other DNA sequences of this sample code for an identical CDR3. J is TRBJ2-3 and V is TRBV5-1; D might be TRBD2 (5 bases). The germline V and J ends were trimmed by 0 bases and 0 bases, with 11 bases remaining between them. The CDR3 spans 16 residues. CDR1 is SGHRS, CDR2 YFSETQ, per germline. This CDR3 is CASSLGGSTSTDTQYF. The DNA for the CDR3 is TGCGCCAGCAGCTTGGGTGGGAGCACTAGCACAGATACGCAGTATTTT.

This clone was recorded only once. The J gene is TRBJ1-6, the V gene TRBV12-1. TRBV12-1 is flagged as a pseudogene. The CDR3 loop spans 12 amino acids. For the CDR3, the DNA is TGTGCCAGCAGTAATGATAATTCACCCCTCCACTTT. Translating gives CASSNDNSPLHF.

This chain joins TRBV18 and TRBJ2-2, with a possible D match to TRBD2 (6 bases). CDR1 is KGHSH and CDR2 is LQKENI in the germline V gene. V lost 3 bases, J lost 7 bases, and 12 bases lay in between. This CDR3 region has 14 residues. CDR3: CASSPSGEYGELFF. CDR3 bases: TGTGCCAGCTCACCCTCGGGGGAGTACGGGGAGCTGTTTTTT.

J is TRBJ2-2 and V is TRBV5-4; 8 bases are shared with TRBD2. The CDR3 is made up of 15 amino acids. Losses at the gene ends were 1 base for V and 3 bases for J; bases not matched to a gene: 2. Germline V gene sequence: CDR1 SGHNT, CDR2 YYREEE (reference sequence). This CDR3 is CASSLYGGDTGELFF. The DNA for the CDR3 is TGTGCCAGCAGCTTGTACGGGGGGGACACCGGGGAGCTGTTTTTT.

The CDR3 here is CASSPRRQGSTNEKLFF. DNA of the CDR3: TGTGCCAGCTCACCAAGGAGACAGGGATCAACTAATGAAAAACTGTTTTTT. V gene TRBV18 combines with J gene TRBJ1-4; TRBD1 matches 7 bases. The germline V gene has CDR1 KGHSH and CDR2 LQKENI. The V segment lost 2 bases and the J segment 0 bases; nucleotides outside the gene matches: 6. The CDR3 extends over 17 amino acids.

The chain employs TRBV9 and TRBJ1-2, with 8 bases that match TRBD1. The V and J ends lost 4 bases and 6 bases, in that order; junction bases with no gene match: 8. This CDR3 is built from 14 residues. Germline values: CDR1 SGDLS, CDR2 YYNGEE. CDR3: CASSPTGQGHGYTF. The CDR3 coding sequence is TGTGCCAGCAGCCCCACCGGACAGGGCCATGGCTACACCTTC. Full variable domain (outside the CDR3, taken from reference TRBV9 and TRBJ1-2): DSGVTQTPKHLITATGQRVTLRCSPRSGDLSVYWYQQSLDQGLQFLIQYYNGEERAKGNILERFSAQQFPDLHSELNLSSLELGDSALYFCASSPTGQGHGYTFGSGTRLTVV.

This clone was observed once. At the DNA level, this CDR3 is encoded by other sequences in the same sample as well. This chain uses TRBV29-1 with TRBJ2-7, with 8 bases fitting TRBD1. CDR3 length equals 14 residues. V lost 4 bases and J lost 0; bases outside the gene matches: 5. Germline-derived CDR1 and CDR2 are SQVTM and ANQGSEA. CDR3 sequence: CSVGRTGSSYEQYF. The CDR3 region has the DNA TGCAGCGTTGGGCGGACAGGGTCCTCCTACGAGCAGTACTTC.

This sequence joins TRBV7-2 and TRBJ2-3; 7 nucleotides line up with TRBD1. The ends lost 3 bases at V and 4 bases at J; junction bases unmatched: 4. From germline, CDR1 is SGHTA and CDR2 FQGNSA. The CDR3 is 14 residues long. As DNA, the CDR3 is TGTGCCAGCAGCTTTAACAGGGGTTCAGATACGCAGTATTTT. Its protein is CASSFNRGSDTQYF.

The V and J genes are TRBV29-1 and TRBJ2-1; 7 bases match TRBD1. V shed 3 bases, J shed 2 bases, and the junction held 7 bases outside the gene matches. There are 15 residues in the CDR3. Germline lookup yields CDR1 SQVTM and CDR2 ANQGSEA. CDR3 loop: CSVDTTGSTYNEQFF. CDR3 coding DNA: TGCAGCGTTGACACGACAGGGTCCACCTACAATGAGCAGTTCTTC.

The V gene is TRBV5-5, the J gene TRBJ2-3; 10 positions match TRBD2. The CDR3 is 17 residues long. Germline assignment: CDR1 SGHKS and CDR2 YYEKEE (reference sequence). The J segment lost 0 bases and the V segment lost 4 bases, leaving 8 bases of the junction unmatched. The CDR3 nucleotides are TGTGCCAGCAGCATGCGAGGACTAGCGGCTAGCACAGATACGCAGTATTTT. Translated: CASSMRGLAASTDTQYF.

This chain connects TRBV6-5 to TRBJ1-1; D unclear. V dropped 0 bases and J dropped 2 bases, with 13 bases sitting between them. Germline V gives CDR1 MNHEY, CDR2 SVGAGI. This CDR3 spans 16 amino acids. DNA for the CDR3: TGTGCCAGCAGTTACTCGATAAGCCGACTTAACACTGAAGCTTTCTTT. This gives the protein CASSYSISRLNTEAFF.

This chain links TRBV4-2 with TRBJ1-1; a weak D match, TRBD1 (6 bases). Per germline, CDR1 LGHNA and CDR2 YNFKEQ. The V end lost 0 bases, the J end lost 2 bases, and 13 bases lay between the germline ends. CDR3 length: 16 residues. The CDR3 is CASSQDPQGSNTEAFF. In nucleotides, the CDR3 is TGTGCCAGCAGCCAAGATCCCCAGGGGTCTAACACTGAAGCTTTCTTT.

The V and J genes are TRBV12-3 or TRBV12-4 and TRBJ1-2; TRBD1 aligns across 7 bases. V lost 6 bases and J lost 7; bases outside the gene matches: 8. This CDR3 region has 13 residues. DNA for the CDR3: TGTGCCAGCAGCCCAGACAGGGACCCTGGCTACACCTTC. Translated, it gives CASSPDRDPGYTF.

CDR3 DNA sequence: TGTGCCAGCAGCGCCCCACTAGCGGGAGGGCCTCTCAGGGCAGATACGCAGTATTTT. The encoded protein is CASSAPLAGGPLRADTQYF. The gene calls are TRBV6-2 or TRBV6-3 and TRBJ2-3, with 13 bases matching TRBD2. Germline V gene lookup returns CDR1 MNHEY and CDR2 SVGEGT. V trimming: 6 bases; J trimming: 4 bases; junction bases outside the gene matches: 16. This CDR3 is 19 amino acids long.

This clone was seen only once. The gene calls are TRBV5-4 and TRBJ1-2; unclear D gene. Germline V CDR1 and CDR2: SGHNT, YYREEE (reference sequence). The V end lost 4 bases, the J end lost 6 bases, and 16 bases lay between the germline ends. The CDR3 loop spans 14 amino acids. The CDR3 loop reads CASSPTSTGNGYTF. The CDR3 region has the DNA TGTGCCAGCAGCCCGACGTCCACGGGGAATGGCTACACCTTC. Combining the CDR3 with reference TRBV5-4 and TRBJ1-2 gives the whole variable domain ETGVTQSPTHLIKTRGQQVTLRCSSQSGHNTVSWYQQALGQGPQFIFQYYREEENGRGNFPPRFSGLQFPNYSSELNVNALELDDSALYLCASSPTSTGNGYTFGSGTRLTVV.

The chain links TRBV25-1 to TRBJ2-3; 8 nucleotides line up with TRBD2. Germline assignment: CDR1 MGHDK and CDR2 SYGVNS. The CDR3 has 15 amino acids. V lost 3 bases to trimming and J lost 3 bases; unmatched junction nucleotides: 5. The CDR3, as DNA: TGTGCCAGCAGTGAGCGGGGGGCGAGGACAGATACGCAGTATTTT. Protein sequence: CASSERGARTDTQYF. The full variable domain, with the rest looked up from reference TRBV25-1 and TRBJ2-3, is EADIYQTPRYLVIGTGKKITLECSQTMGHDKMYWYQQDPGMELHLIHYSYGVNSTEKGDLSSESTVSRIRTEHFPLTLESARPSHTSQYLCASSERGARTDTQYFGPGTRLTVL.

The rearrangement links TRBV5-1 to TRBJ2-3, with D tentatively TRBD2 (6 bases). Germline values: CDR1 SGHRS, CDR2 YFSETQ. V shed 1 base and J shed 2 bases, with 11 bases lying between them. The CDR3 is 15 residues long. CDR3 in DNA: TGCGCCAGCAGCTTGACGGCGGGGCACACAGATACGCAGTATTTT. Protein product: CASSLTAGHTDTQYF.

The chain employs TRBV7-3 and TRBJ1-5; D is ambiguous. CDR3 length: 13 residues. Germline lookup yields CDR1 SGHTA and CDR2 FQGTGA. The germline V and J ends were trimmed by 5 bases and 2 bases, with 7 bases remaining between them. CDR3 coding DNA: TGTGCCAGCAGCCCCGCGGGCAATCAGCCCCAGCATTTT. Protein sequence: CASSPAGNQPQHF.

The chain carries TRBV5-1 and TRBJ1-6, with a tentative D call TRBD1 (6 bases). CDR3 length: 14 residues. The V end was cut by 4 bases, the J end by 7 bases, with 12 bases between. Germline CDR1 and CDR2: SGHRS and YFSETQ. The CDR3 is CASSQGHMNSPLHF. The CDR3 nucleotides read TGCGCCAGCAGCCAGGGACATATGAATTCACCCCTCCACTTT.

The chain recombines TRBV3-1 (or the pseudogene TRBV3-2) with TRBJ1-2, with 8 positions matching TRBD1. Germline CDR1 LGHDT, CDR2 YNNKEL (reference sequence). Trimming cost V 7 bases and J 7 bases; bases outside gene matches: 11. There are 14 residues in the CDR3. This CDR3 is CASTGGSNFGGYTF. Written as DNA, the CDR3 is TGTGCCAGCACAGGGGGCTCAAACTTCGGTGGCTACACCTTC.

The chain carries TRBV6-5 and TRBJ2-1, with TRBD2 identical over 8 bases. Germline assignment: CDR1 MNHEY and CDR2 SVGAGI. V lost 11 bases, J lost 8 bases, and 11 bases stayed unmatched. This CDR3 contains 13 residues. This chain's CDR3 is CALSGGGLDEQFF. The CDR3 DNA reads as TGTGCCTTGTCGGGGGGGGGCCTGGATGAGCAGTTCTTC.